The following is a TCR beta chain sequence with its context. The data derive from a study of technical replicates of blood from a few donors. There are 15 residues in the CDR3. Looked up from germline, CDR1 is SGHDT and CDR2 is YYEEEE. Trimming removed 4 bases from V and 5 bases from J; junction bases left unmatched: 9. Measured with immunoSEQ multiplex PCR; TCRdb has only the in-frame clones, and not every one. The table shows just over 95,000 clones, with approximately 94% occurring only once. Source material: T cells isolated from PBMCs. The receptor's source is a human donor in good health. V gene TRBV5-6 combines with J gene TRBJ2-5; 9 bases line up with TRBD1. Here the CDR3 DNA reads TGTGCCAGCAGCCCCCCGGGACAGGGCGGCGAGACCCAGTACTTC. Amino acid sequence: CASSPPGQGGETQYF.